This paragraph reports one TCR beta chain. From the 5' RACE reads, TCRdb lists one entry per CDR3 protein and no DNA. The data include a few hundred thousand distinct CDR3 sequences; the top ten clones carry 5.6%. The sample is drawn from a study of monozygotic twins with inflammatory bowel disease. Material for sequencing was blood. The TCR sequence derives from a human donor with ulcerative colitis or Crohn's disease, or a healthy co-twin of an affected twin (not recorded which).

The chain's CDR3 is CASSPRTEELFF. The J gene is TRBJ2-2, the V gene TRBV18. Germline loops: CDR1 KGHSH, CDR2 LQKENI. The CDR3 covers 12 residues.